This T cell receptor (beta chain) was captured in a study of CD8+CD57+ T cells in acquired aplastic anemia. For the study at large: Sorted CD4+ and CD8+ cells yielded DNA averaging about 3.1 ug. On average, healthy donors gave 10 million to 14 million reads for CD4+ cells.

Study results and limitations: Controls did not differ significantly from patients in CD8+ Simpson's diversity. About 29 sequences, all CD8+ CDR3, were shared between patients and controls.

A remark on this clonotype: Its antigen is as yet unknown.

CDR3 and TCR beta VDJ profiling relied on genomic DNA as the template. MiXCR, applied by TCRdb to the reads, yields one record per CDR3 protein. The table shows some 47,000 distinct CDR3 sequences, with around 69% occurring only once. The sequenced sample was sorted CD4+, CD8+, or CD8+CD57+ T cells (not recorded which) from PBMCs. The receptor's source is a human donor in good health, serving as a control.

CDR3 sequence: CAISESSGANVLTF. CDR3 coding DNA: TGTGCCATCAGTGAGAGCTCTGGGGCCAACGTCCTGACTTTC. V gene TRBV10-3 combines with J gene TRBJ2-6, with D hard to call. The CDR3 contains 14 residues. The germline V gene encodes CDR1 ENHRY and CDR2 SYGVKD. V lost 2 bases and J 0 bases, leaving 2 bases between the germline ends.